These 5 T cell receptor beta chains were all obtained from the same sample, sequenced in a study of T cells expressing NK-cell markers. TCRdb processed the 5' RACE reads again and assigns one entry to each CDR3 protein, with no DNA. The sample features fewer than 300,000 distinct CDR3 sequences, with more than 3.5% in its top ten. Sequencing was performed on blood T cells: a sorted CD56 or NKG2C T cell subset, CD4+ or CD8+ T cells, or bulk PBMC T cells (not recorded which). The receptor set was obtained from a woman aged 18 to 75 in good health.

The chain joins TRBV20-1 to TRBJ2-5. Germline CDR1 and CDR2: DFQATT and SNEGSKA (reference sequence). This CDR3 contains 14 residues. This CDR3 reads CSARDRGFQETQYF.

This rearrangement joins TRBV5-1 to TRBJ2-5; the TRBD1 assignment by TCRdb is unverifiable without DNA. CDR1 is SGHRS, CDR2 YFSETQ, per germline. The CDR3 runs to 15 residues. The CDR3 is CASSLAGGQGETQYF.

The chain employs TRBV20-1 and TRBJ1-2. CDR3 size: 14 residues. The germline CDR1 and CDR2 sequences are DFQATT and SNEGSKA (reference sequence). The CDR3 here is CSARAPHGDYGYTF.

The chain links TRBV9 to TRBJ1-2. The CDR3 spans 14 residues. CDR1 is SGDLS, CDR2 YYNGEE, per germline. This CDR3 is CASSPGGAYYGYTF. The whole variable domain, remainder taken from reference TRBV9 and TRBJ1-2, is DSGVTQTPKHLITATGQRVTLRCSPRSGDLSVYWYQQSLDQGLQFLIQYYNGEERAKGNILERFSAQQFPDLHSELNLSSLELGDSALYFCASSPGGAYYGYTFGSGTRLTVV.

The chain couples TRBV5-5 to TRBJ2-3; TCRdb names TRBD1, which stays unverified in the absence of DNA. The CDR3 is made up of 14 amino acids. CDR1 SGHKS and CDR2 YYEKEE come from the germline V gene (reference sequence). CDR3 region: CASSLQDLTDTQYF.